This T cell receptor (beta chain) was found in a study of T cells after yellow fever vaccination. They built TCR cDNA with 5'RACE template switching, a step that put in a universal primer site and UMIs. MiXCR was run by TCRdb on the 5' RACE reads, yielding one entry per CDR3 protein. The sample records some 670,000 distinct CDR3 sequences, roughly an eighth being singletons. V was shortened by 2 bases and J by 0 bases, with 15 bases between the two germline ends. Germline assignment: CDR1 SGDLS and CDR2 YYNGEE. The CDR3 consists of 16 residues. A word on this clonotype: As yet, its antigen is unknown.

Regarding the study as a whole: Most clones from primary vaccination resurfaced after the booster (approximately 95% CD4, over 85% CD8). FACS-sorted repertoires might harbor abundant contaminating clonotypes from the bulk population.

The source of this sequence is a man aged 25-45 years who received the YFV17D yellow fever vaccine. The specimen comprised PBMCs, sampled on the day of the yellow fever booster vaccination. The V call is TRBV9, the J call TRBJ2-7; D possibly corresponds to TRBD2 (6 bases). In DNA, the CDR3 is TGTGCCAGCAGCGTTAACGGGGGAGGAAGCTCCTACGAGCAGTACTTC. Protein: CASSVNGGGSSYEQYF. Full variable domain (remainder filled in from reference TRBV9 and TRBJ2-7): DSGVTQTPKHLITATGQRVTLRCSPRSGDLSVYWYQQSLDQGLQFLIQYYNGEERAKGNILERFSAQQFPDLHSELNLSSLELGDSALYFCASSVNGGGSSYEQYFGPGTRLTVT.